The 14 T cell receptor beta chains in this list originate from one sample, sequenced in a study of shared clonotypes between healthy human individuals. Produced via immunoSEQ multiplex PCR; TCRdb's table is partial and in-frame only. The sample contains about 2.4 million clones, roughly nine tenths of which appear only once. Sequencing was done on a sample of naive CD4+ T cells sorted from blood. This sample's subset: CD45RA+ positively selected. The receptor set was obtained from a man younger than 35 in good health.

The V gene is TRBV4-3, the J gene TRBJ2-2, with TRBD2 matching over 9 bases. The germline CDR1 and CDR2 sequences are LGHNA and YSLEER. There are 16 residues in the CDR3. Trimming took 4 bases from V and 4 from J; bases not matched to a gene: 7. The CDR3 DNA reads as TGCGCCAGCAGCCGGATTAGCGGGAGTGTCACCGGGGAGCTGTTTTTT. It translates to CASSRISGSVTGELFF.

The chain couples TRBV28 to TRBJ2-7, with D uncertain. Looked up from germline, CDR1 is MDHEN and CDR2 is SYDVKM. Deletions cut 6 bases from V and 0 bases from J, with 15 bases between. This CDR3 is built from 15 residues. CDR3 loop: CASRSHSVRSYEQYF. The CDR3 nucleotides read TGTGCCAGCAGAAGCCATTCCGTTCGCTCCTACGAGCAGTACTTC.

The chain joins TRBV9 to TRBJ2-3; 7 bases map to TRBD2. The germline gives CDR1 SGDLS, CDR2 YYNGEE. Germline trimming cut 7 bases from V and 5 bases from J; bases unmatched to any gene: 4. This CDR3 has 12 residues. The CDR3 protein is CASASGIDTQYF. The CDR3 nucleotides are TGTGCCAGCGCCAGCGGGATAGATACGCAGTATTTT.

V gene TRBV27 combines with J gene TRBJ2-2, with D maybe TRBD2 (6 bases). Germline V gene sequence: CDR1 MNHEY, CDR2 SMNVEV (reference sequence). Trimming removed 2 bases at V and 7 bases at J, with 14 bases between. This CDR3 contains 15 residues. In DNA form, the CDR3 reads TGTGCCAGCAGTTTAGGAGGGAGGACGATCGGGGAGCTGTTTTTT. Translation: CASSLGGRTIGELFF.

The chain links TRBV28 to TRBJ2-6; 7 bases are shared with TRBD1. Trimming removed 6 bases from V and 0 bases from J; junction bases left unmatched: 2. The CDR3 has 15 residues. Germline V lookup: CDR1 MDHEN, CDR2 SYDVKM. CDR3 sequence reads: CASRTGHSGANVLTF. CDR3 nucleotides: TGTGCCAGCAGGACAGGGCACTCTGGGGCCAACGTCCTGACTTTC.

This sequence joins TRBV19 and TRBJ2-5, with 8 bases matching TRBD2. V shed 5 bases and J 5 bases; nucleotides not matched to a gene: 7. Germline CDR1 and CDR2: LNHDA and SQIVND (reference sequence). This CDR3 contains 14 residues. CDR3 sequence reads: CASSHREGRETQYF. The CDR3 DNA follows: TGTGCCAGTAGTCACCGGGAGGGCCGGGAGACCCAGTACTTC. Looking up the rest from reference TRBV19 and TRBJ2-5 gives the full variable domain: DGGITQSPKYLFRKEGQNVTLSCEQNLNHDAMYWYRQDPGQGLRLIYYSQIVNDFQKGDIAEGYSVSREKKESFPLTVTSAQKNPTAFYLCASSHREGRETQYFGPGTRLLVL.

The chain couples TRBV9 to TRBJ1-5; D is unclear. Germline assignment: CDR1 SGDLS and CDR2 YYNGEE. This CDR3 spans 15 amino acids. V was pared by 0 bases and J by 0 bases, with 7 bases between. The DNA for the CDR3 is TGTGCCAGCAGCGTAGAGCCCGATAGCAATCAGCCCCAGCATTTT. It codes for CASSVEPDSNQPQHF.

CDR3: CASRRQGWRTEAFF. The CDR3 nucleotides are TGTGCCAGCAGGCGACAGGGGTGGAGGACTGAAGCTTTCTTT. The chain has TRBV6-1 and TRBJ1-1, with TRBD1 identical over 8 bases. The CDR3 runs to 14 residues. CDR1 is MNHNS, CDR2 SASEGT, per germline. J gave up 5 bases and V 6 bases, and 8 bases lay outside the gene matches.

This chain connects TRBV5-4 to TRBJ1-1; D not resolved. Germline-derived CDR1 and CDR2 are SGHNT and YYREEE (reference sequence). Trimming took off 4 bases at V and 2 bases at J, with 15 bases between the two ends. This CDR3 contains 15 residues. CDR3 sequence (DNA): TGTGCCAGCAGCCGAAAGTCGGTTTCAAACACTGAAGCTTTCTTT. This codes for CASSRKSVSNTEAFF.

Worth noting for this clone: The sample has other DNA sequences that encode this CDR3 too. This CDR3 reads CASSLGDGNQPQHF. For the CDR3, the DNA is TGTGCCAGCAGCTTGGGGGACGGCAATCAGCCCCAGCATTTT. The J gene is TRBJ1-5, the V gene TRBV7-9, with a weak D call TRBD1 (5 bases). Germline assignment: CDR1 SEHNR and CDR2 FQNEAQ (reference sequence). Trimming removed 3 bases at V and 2 bases at J, with 8 bases between. This CDR3 comprises 14 residues. The variable domain in full, with the rest retrieved from reference TRBV7-9 and TRBJ1-5, is DTGVSQNPRHKITKRGQNVTFRCDPISEHNRLYWYRQTLGQGPEFLTYFQNEAQLEKSRLLSDRFSAERPKGSFSTLEIQRTEQGDSAMYLCASSLGDGNQPQHFGDGTRLSIL.

CDR3 bases: TGTGCCAGCAGTTGGGACAGGGCAGACGAGACCCAGTACTTC. Translating it yields CASSWDRADETQYF. The chain recombines TRBV2 with TRBJ2-5, with TRBD1 matching 9 bases. This CDR3 contains 14 residues. Germline assignment: CDR1 SNHLY and CDR2 FYNNEI. The V gene end was trimmed by 5 bases and the J gene end by 5 bases; junction bases not matched to a gene: 6.

The chain links TRBV7-2 to TRBJ1-2; unclear D gene. This CDR3 region has 12 residues. Trimming took 4 bases from V and 3 from J, leaving 6 bases between them. Germline V CDR1 and CDR2: SGHTA, FQGNSA. The CDR3 here is CASSSSDYGYTF. The CDR3 DNA follows: TGTGCCAGCAGCTCGTCAGACTATGGCTACACCTTC.

The rearrangement links TRBV2 to TRBJ2-5, with D perhaps being TRBD1 or TRBD2 (5 bases each). The CDR3 loop spans 13 amino acids. CDR1 is SNHLY and CDR2 is FYNNEI in the germline V gene. Trimming stripped 4 bases from V and 11 bases from J, with 17 bases between. CDR3 sequence: CASSGGPQGEQYF. The CDR3 DNA reads as TGTGCCAGCAGTGGGGGACCGCAGGGAGAGCAGTACTTC.

The rearrangement joins TRBV18 to TRBJ1-6; 8 bases agree with TRBD1. V dropped 3 bases and J dropped 5; count of bases not matched to a gene: 6. From germline, CDR1 is KGHSH and CDR2 LQKENI. The CDR3 sequence is 16 residues long. CDR3: CASSPTGQAHNSPLHF. CDR3 DNA sequence: TGTGCCAGCTCACCCACGGGACAGGCCCATAATTCACCCCTCCACTTT.